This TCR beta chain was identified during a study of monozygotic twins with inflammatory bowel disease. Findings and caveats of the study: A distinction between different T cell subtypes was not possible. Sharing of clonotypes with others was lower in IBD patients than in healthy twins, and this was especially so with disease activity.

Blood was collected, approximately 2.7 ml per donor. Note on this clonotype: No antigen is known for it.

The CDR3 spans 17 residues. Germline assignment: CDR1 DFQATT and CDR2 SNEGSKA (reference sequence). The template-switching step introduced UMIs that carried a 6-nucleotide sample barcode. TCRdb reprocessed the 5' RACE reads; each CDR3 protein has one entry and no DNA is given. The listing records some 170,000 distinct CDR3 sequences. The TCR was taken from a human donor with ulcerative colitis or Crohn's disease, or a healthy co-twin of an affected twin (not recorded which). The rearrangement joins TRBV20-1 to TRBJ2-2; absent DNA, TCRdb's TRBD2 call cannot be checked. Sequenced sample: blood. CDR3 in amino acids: CSARGTSGRRGTGELFF.